The 6 T cell receptor beta chains in this list originate from one sample, sequenced in a study of T cell responses to AZD1222 COVID-19 vaccine. TCRdb's table, derived via immunoSEQ multiplex PCR, lists solely in-frame clones and lacks some. The sample records 150,000 or so clones, 92% being singletons. The specimen comprised peripheral blood, sampled on day 0 of AZD1222 vaccination. All receptors come from an adult in good health.

The chain carries TRBV27 and TRBJ1-2; TRBD1 matches at 7 bases. This CDR3 is 13 amino acids long. The germline CDR1 and CDR2 sequences are MNHEY and SMNVEV (reference sequence). V shed 6 bases, J shed 4 bases, and the junction held 5 bases outside the gene matches. The CDR3, as DNA: TGTGCCAGCAGCCGACAGGGATTCTATGGCTACACCTTC. This codes for CASSRQGFYGYTF.

The chain uses TRBV19 and TRBJ1-5; 8 nucleotides line up with TRBD1. Trimming cost V 5 bases and J 9 bases; bases outside gene matches: 18. Germline assignment: CDR1 LNHDA and CDR2 SQIVND (reference sequence). The CDR3 runs to 17 residues. For the CDR3, the DNA is TGTGCCAGTAGTTGGGGGTCGGGCAGGGGGCCTGCGTGGCCCCAGCATTTT. Residues: CASSWGSGRGPAWPQHF.

In its sample, this clone was seen a few times. This rearrangement joins TRBV30 to TRBJ1-2, with D possibly TRBD1 on 6 matching bases. V was trimmed by 5 bases and J by 8 bases, leaving 15 bases between them. The germline V gene encodes CDR1 GTSNPN and CDR2 SVGIG (reference sequence). CDR3 length: 12 amino acids. CDR3 DNA sequence: TGTGCCTGGTCTAGGACAGAAAGAGGCTACACCTTC. Protein product: CAWSRTERGYTF.

This clone was found once. The chain is built from TRBV30 and TRBJ2-7; TRBD2 is a possible D gene (6 bases). V was shortened by 6 bases and J by 2 bases, with 20 bases between the two germline ends. Germline CDR1 GTSNPN, CDR2 SVGIG (reference sequence). This CDR3 spans 15 amino acids. The CDR3 DNA follows: TGTGCCTGTACTCCACCCCAGGGACTTACCTACGAGCAGTACTTC. Protein sequence: CACTPPQGLTYEQYF.

The rearrangement joins TRBV28 to TRBJ1-5; D not certain. Trimming stripped 6 bases from V and 5 bases from J, with 8 bases between. This CDR3 comprises 12 residues. The germline CDR1 and CDR2 sequences are MDHEN and SYDVKM. CDR3 bases: TGTGCCAGCAGCGGGAACTATCAGCCCCAGCATTTT. Protein sequence: CASSGNYQPQHF.

The chain links TRBV5-5 to TRBJ1-1; maybe TRBD1 (5 bases). The CDR3 covers 14 residues. The V gene's germline CDR1 is SGHKS and CDR2 YYEKEE (reference sequence). The V end lost 0 bases, the J end lost 4 bases, and 10 bases lay between the germline ends. In DNA, the CDR3 is TGTGCCAGCAGCTTGGGCAGGGTGGTCACTGAAGCTTTCTTT. It is translated as CASSLGRVVTEAFF.